This T cell receptor beta chain was captured by sequencing in a study of cytomegalovirus exposure and HLA in healthy donors. General study results and limits: Through in vitro validation, three CMV-associated chains were shown to be specific for CMV antigens. Previously analyzed data showed that most TCR beta V segments were productive at a frequency of about 90% or about 30%.

The PCR used 60 Vbeta and 13 Jbeta primers. In the authors' workflow: It was a later analysis that counted roughly 80 million unique TCR beta chains, of which roughly 11 million were shared. The method was immunoSEQ multiplex PCR; TCRdb's version includes in-frame clones alone and lacks a portion of them. V, J and clone size derive from that table, while D and trimming were established from the DNA sequence. The sample shows around 150,000 clones, 75% to 85% of them seen only once. Per the germline V gene, CDR1 is SGDLS and CDR2 is YYNGEE. V was shortened by 0 bases and J by 2 bases, with 8 bases between the two germline ends. This CDR3 has 15 amino acids. It was healthy bone marrow donors who served as donors. With regard to this clone: Its antigen remains unidentified.

The sequencing sample was made of PBMCs. The V and J genes are TRBV9 and TRBJ2-2, with D unresolved. This sequence originates from a man aged 45-65 years in good health and CMV-seropositive. The CDR3 here is CASSVAGSNTGELFF. The CDR3, as DNA: TGTGCCAGCAGCGTAGCAGGCAGCAACACCGGGGAGCTGTTTTTT.